A single sample gave rise to the 4 T cell receptor beta chains below, sequenced in a study of T cells in Graves' hyperthyroidism and ophthalmopathy. Amplified regions were TCR beta CDR3 sequences from RNA transcripts. Using the HTBI primer set, a first-round RT-PCR was run on the TCR CDR3. TCRdb fed the multiplex PCR reads into MiXCR, producing one record per CDR3 protein. This sample has more than 350,000 distinct CDR3 sequences; about 15% occur once, and the top ten carry roughly 33%. The material sequenced was blood. All receptors derive from a woman in her twenties or thirties with Graves' hyperthyroidism.

This clonotype appeared a few times. CDR3 in amino acids: CASSLGSYTDTQYF. The CDR3 DNA reads TGTGCCAGCAGCTTAGGGTCGTACACAGATACGCAGTATTTT. The rearrangement links TRBV11-3 to TRBJ2-3; D gene uncertain. V lost 1 base, J lost 2 bases, and 7 bases lay in between. This CDR3 has 14 amino acids. The germline V gene encodes CDR1 SGHNT and CDR2 YENEEA. Together with reference TRBV11-3 and TRBJ2-3, the CDR3 gives the full variable domain: EAGVVQSPRYKIIEKKQPVAFWCNPISGHNTLYWYLQNLGQGPELLIRYENEEAVDDSQLPKDRFSAERLKGVDSTLKIQPAELGDSAVYLCASSLGSYTDTQYFGPGTRLTVL.

In this sample, this clonotype turned up many times. This chain joins TRBV6-6 and TRBJ1-2, with D uncertain. The CDR3 length is 14 residues. V was shortened by 2 bases and J by 6 bases, with 13 bases between the two germline ends. Germline CDR1 is MNHNY and CDR2 is SVGAGI (reference sequence). The CDR3 DNA is TGTGCCAGCAGTTACATGGAGGGCGCAGATGGCTACACCTTC. Protein sequence: CASSYMEGADGYTF.

In its sample, this clonotype was seen many times. CDR3 nucleotides: TGTGCCAGCAGCCCCTCCAGCGGGACCTACAATGAGCAGTTCTTC. Protein product: CASSPSSGTYNEQFF. This chain connects TRBV3-1 to TRBJ2-1, with 7 bases aligning to TRBD2. This CDR3 contains 15 residues. Germline lookup yields CDR1 LGHDT and CDR2 YNNKEL (reference sequence). The junction had 5 bases not matched to a gene; V was cut back by 4 bases and J by 2 bases.

At least ten counts were recorded for this clonotype. V is TRBV3-1 and J is TRBJ1-2; D remains ambiguous. Germline V gives CDR1 LGHDT, CDR2 YNNKEL (reference sequence). The CDR3 has 14 residues. Trimming pared 0 bases from V and 5 bases from J, leaving 10 bases between. The CDR3 DNA follows: TGTGCCAGCAGCCAAGATACCCCGGGGTATGGCTACACCTTC. Protein: CASSQDTPGYGYTF. Together with reference TRBV3-1 and TRBJ1-2, the CDR3 gives the full variable domain: DTAVSQTPKYLVTQMGNDKSIKCEQNLGHDTMYWYKQDSKKFLKIMFSYNNKELIINETVPNRFSPKSPDKAHLNLHINSLELGDSAVYFCASSQDTPGYGYTFGSGTRLTVV.